The rows below give T cell receptor beta chains drawn from one sample of a study of blood T cell repertoires in COVID-19. Measured with immunoSEQ multiplex PCR; TCRdb has only the in-frame clones, and not every one. This sample carries some 130,000 clones, approximately 78% of them seen once, and the ten largest clones take 9.5% to 13%. The sample taken for sequencing was peripheral blood. The receptors originated from a man aged 60 to 75 who had recovered from COVID-19. The CDR3 runs from the conserved cysteine through the conserved F or W.

V	J	CDR3
TRBV28	TRBJ1-1	CASSWEDREGFF
TRBV5-4	TRBJ1-5	CASSLGGGDQPQHF
TRBV24-1	TRBJ2-1	CATSETSGRSYNEQFF
TRBV15	TRBJ2-1	CATSREDGSVEDEQFF
TRBV29-1	TRBJ2-7	CSVDLVTGDEQYF
TRBV10-3	TRBJ2-3	CAIRTSGGASGTDTQYF
TRBV5-5	TRBJ1-5	CASSFLGTANQPQHF
TRBV19	TRBJ1-5	CASSTMDSNSNQPQHF
TRBV5-5	TRBJ1-1	CASSFKGGNTEAFF
TRBV14	TRBJ1-6	CASSLGQSNSPLHF
TRBV6-6	TRBJ1-1	CASSYDSGNTEAFF
TRBV7-3	TRBJ2-5	CASSPTGAEETQYF
TRBV20-1	TRBJ2-1	CSASPGGGDNEQFF
TRBV27	TRBJ1-2	CASGRGYTF